Listed here are 30 T cell receptor beta chains from one sample, sequenced in a study of T cell repertoires in cytomegalovirus infection. These receptors are not linked to any known antigen. TCRdb redid the calling of the reads with MiXCR, one entry per CDR3 protein. This sample carries roughly 340,000 distinct CDR3 sequences, just under 30% of them seen once, and the ten largest clones take over 15%. This specimen consisted of cultured PBMCs, obtained from culture after CMV antigen stimulation. All receptors come from a human donor in good health (CMV status not recorded). Some clones in this sample may be carry-over from other donors' samples.

The rearrangement joins TRBV7-2 to TRBJ2-7; weak D call: TRBD2 (6 bases). The V end lost 5 bases, the J end lost 1 base, and 18 bases lay between the germline ends. CDR1 is SGHTA, CDR2 FQGNSA, per germline. The CDR3 consists of 16 residues. CDR3 DNA sequence: TGTGCCAGCAGCGTCTCCGGGGGATCCCCGTCCTACGAGCAGTACTTC. This encodes CASSVSGGSPSYEQYF.

This chain links TRBV12-3 or TRBV12-4 with TRBJ1-2; no clear D gene. This CDR3 spans 12 amino acids. Between the trimmed V and J ends, which lost 7 bases and 4 bases, there was a span of 10 bases. In DNA form, the CDR3 reads TGTGCCAGCAAGAGGACGGTCTATGGCTACACCTTC. As protein: CASKRTVYGYTF.

V usage is TRBV3-1 and J usage is TRBJ1-4; D is unclear. The V end lost 1 base, the J end lost 0 bases, and 9 bases lay between the germline ends. Germline loops: CDR1 LGHDT, CDR2 YNNKEL (reference sequence). CDR3 length equals 16 residues. CDR3 nucleotide sequence: TGTGCCAGCAGCCAAGGGGAGAGGGCAACTAATGAAAAACTGTTTTTT. It translates to CASSQGERATNEKLFF.

This chain links TRBV7-4 with TRBJ2-7; D unresolved. There are 15 residues in the CDR3. Germline CDR1 is SGHVT and CDR2 is SQSDAQ. V gave up 1 base and J gave up 9 bases, with 19 bases separating them. The CDR3 bases are TGTGCCAGCAGCTTAGTTCACAGCGACGTGACAACGCAGTACTTC. Its translation is CASSLVHSDVTTQYF. The complete variable domain, with remaining parts taken from reference TRBV7-4 and TRBJ2-7, reads GAGVSQSPRYKVAKRGRDVALRCDSISGHVTLYWYRQTLGQGSEVLTYSQSDAQRDKSGRPSGRFSAERPERSVSTLKIQRTEQGDSAVYLCASSLVHSDVTTQYFGPGTRLTVT.

This sequence joins TRBV6-5 and TRBJ2-2; D may correspond to TRBD1 or TRBD2 (5 bases each). Per germline, CDR1 MNHEY and CDR2 SVGAGI. Trimming left V 6 bases short and J 3 bases short, with 11 bases between. There are 14 residues in the CDR3. CDR3 sequence: CASSRDGHTGELFF. In DNA, the CDR3 is TGTGCCAGCAGCCGGGACGGACACACCGGGGAGCTGTTTTTT.

V and J are TRBV19 and TRBJ2-2; D is perhaps TRBD1 (6 bases). The V and J ends lost 5 bases and 9 bases respectively, with 16 bases between them. This CDR3 has 14 amino acids. Germline values: CDR1 LNHDA, CDR2 SQIVND (reference sequence). Here the CDR3 reads CASSPRQDRRELFF. The CDR3 DNA reads as TGTGCCAGTAGTCCGAGACAGGACCGACGGGAGCTGTTTTTT.

J is TRBJ2-1 and V is TRBV7-9; maybe TRBD1 (6 bases). Germline V gives CDR1 SEHNR, CDR2 FQNEAQ (reference sequence). V shed 5 bases and J shed 2 bases, with 13 bases lying between them. The CDR3 length is 15 residues. The CDR3 reads CASSRKDRTYNEQFF. The CDR3 DNA follows: TGTGCCAGCAGCCGAAAGGACAGAACCTACAATGAGCAGTTCTTC.

A few counts support this clonotype. This sequence joins TRBV7-2 and TRBJ2-3, with 13 bases matching TRBD2. The CDR3 extends over 18 amino acids. With 5 bases clipped from V and 5 bases from J, the junction kept 13 bases outside the gene matches. Germline V gives CDR1 SGHTA, CDR2 FQGNSA. In DNA, the CDR3 is TGTGCCAGCAGCCCACTCCTACTAGCGGGAGGGCCTAGAGATACGCAGTATTTT. Its translation is CASSPLLLAGGPRDTQYF.

This clonotype was detected many times. The chain is built from TRBV7-2 and TRBJ2-5; no clear D. Trimming shortened V by 1 base and J by 0 bases, and 12 bases separated the two germline ends. The CDR3 is made up of 16 amino acids. Germline-derived CDR1 and CDR2 are SGHTA and FQGNSA. The CDR3 DNA follows: TGTGCCAGCAGCTTAGGTGGTAGCCCGCACCAAGAGACCCAGTACTTC. As protein: CASSLGGSPHQETQYF. Filled out from reference TRBV7-2 and TRBJ2-5, the complete variable domain reads GAGVSQSPSNKVTEKGKDVELRCDPISGHTALYWYRQSLGQGLEFLIYFQGNSAPDKSGLPSDRFSAERTGGSVSTLTIQRTQQEDSAVYLCASSLGGSPHQETQYFGPGTRLLVL.

This clonotype turned up a few times. The V gene is TRBV27, the J gene TRBJ2-5, with 8 positions matching TRBD2. This CDR3 region has 14 residues. J lost 5 bases, V lost 5 bases, and 7 bases had no gene match. Looked up from germline, CDR1 is MNHEY and CDR2 is SMNVEV (reference sequence). CDR3: CASSNGRDLETQYF. For the CDR3, the DNA is TGTGCCAGCAGTAACGGGAGGGACCTGGAGACCCAGTACTTC.

This clonotype came up many times. The V gene is TRBV7-2, the J gene TRBJ2-5; D uncertain. The CDR3 spans 15 residues. V was shortened by 4 bases and J by 4 bases, with 16 bases between the two germline ends. Germline-derived CDR1 and CDR2 are SGHTA and FQGNSA. The CDR3 here is CASSSSLSPPETQYF. CDR3 DNA sequence: TGTGCCAGCAGCTCCTCCTTGAGCCCGCCAGAGACCCAGTACTTC.

J is TRBJ1-6 and V is TRBV7-9, with D maybe TRBD1 (5 bases). The V and J ends lost 1 base and 9 bases respectively, with 13 bases between them. The CDR3 has 15 amino acids. From germline, CDR1 is SEHNR and CDR2 FQNEAQ (reference sequence). The CDR3 protein is CASSLDVGLVSPLHF. The CDR3 DNA follows: TGTGCCAGCAGCTTAGATGTGGGGCTGGTTTCACCCCTCCACTTT.

This clonotype was seen more than once but under ten times. The chain carries TRBV19 and TRBJ1-2, with a weak D call TRBD1 (5 bases). This CDR3 spans 14 amino acids. V lost 4 bases, J lost 5 bases, and 14 bases lay in between. Germline values: CDR1 LNHDA, CDR2 SQIVND (reference sequence). CDR3 DNA sequence: TGTGCCAGTAGTACCCAACAGGTATCATATGGCTACACCTTC. Translating it yields CASSTQQVSYGYTF.

This clonotype was seen only a few times. The chain has TRBV6-8 and TRBJ1-3; D is unclear. Germline CDR1 MNHGY, CDR2 SAAAGT. There are 15 residues in the CDR3. Trimming left V 6 bases short and J 1 base short, with 13 bases between. The CDR3 sequence is CASRGGRNSGNTIYF. The CDR3 nucleotides read TGTGCCAGCAGAGGCGGACGGAATTCTGGAAACACCATATATTTT.

The chain is built from TRBV4-1 and TRBJ1-6, with D perhaps matching TRBD1 (5 bases). The CDR3 is 16 amino acids. V lost 1 base to trimming and J lost 3 bases, with 10 bases between them. CDR1 is MGHRA and CDR2 is YSYEKL in the germline V gene. This CDR3 is CASSQVGTIYNSPLHF. As DNA, the CDR3 is TGCGCCAGCAGCCAAGTAGGGACGATCTATAATTCACCCCTCCACTTT.

The sample holds a few counts of this clonotype. The rearrangement joins TRBV7-9 to TRBJ2-3; D is perhaps TRBD2 (5 bases). This CDR3 spans 17 amino acids. Germline values: CDR1 SEHNR, CDR2 FQNEAQ (reference sequence). Trimming left V 5 bases short and J 0 bases short, with 18 bases between. The CDR3 sequence is CASSRYRLADSTDTQYF. The CDR3 nucleotides are TGTGCCAGCAGCAGGTACCGCCTAGCCGATAGCACAGATACGCAGTATTTT.

This clonotype was seen many times. The CDR3: CASSLIGGQGETQYF. The CDR3 DNA is TGTGCCAGCAGCTTAATTGGGGGTCAGGGGGAGACCCAGTACTTC. The chain couples TRBV7-6 to TRBJ2-5; D perhaps matches TRBD1 (6 bases). Per germline, CDR1 SGHVS and CDR2 FNYEAQ. The length of the CDR3 is 15 residues. The V end was cut by 2 bases, the J end by 5 bases, with 15 bases between.

This rearrangement joins TRBV18 to TRBJ1-1; 8 bases are a match to TRBD1. V shed 2 bases and J 0 bases; nucleotides not matched to a gene: 17. CDR3 length: 20 amino acids. From germline, CDR1 is KGHSH and CDR2 LQKENI. The CDR3 is CASSPSTRSPGTGMNTEAFF. The CDR3 DNA reads as TGTGCCAGCTCACCATCGACTCGTTCCCCGGGGACAGGAATGAACACTGAAGCTTTCTTT.

This clonotype appeared many times. The chain has TRBV7-8 and TRBJ1-1, with D uncertain. V gave up 4 bases and J gave up 1 base, with 16 bases separating them. The CDR3 extends over 16 amino acids. Germline V gene data show CDR1 as SGHVS and CDR2 as FQNEAQ. The CDR3 protein is CASSSAHGIGNTEAFF. The DNA of the CDR3 is TGTGCCAGCAGCTCAGCCCACGGAATAGGGAACACTGAAGCTTTCTTT.

This clonotype was counted a few times. V and J are TRBV7-2 and TRBJ1-1; perhaps TRBD1 as D (5 bases). The CDR3 runs to 13 residues. Trimming left V 5 bases short and J 3 bases short, with 10 bases between. Germline V lookup: CDR1 SGHTA, CDR2 FQGNSA. CDR3 region: CASSPWGDTEAFF. CDR3 DNA sequence: TGTGCCAGCAGCCCATGGGGGGACACTGAAGCTTTCTTT. The full variable domain, its missing parts supplied by reference TRBV7-2 and TRBJ1-1, is GAGVSQSPSNKVTEKGKDVELRCDPISGHTALYWYRQSLGQGLEFLIYFQGNSAPDKSGLPSDRFSAERTGGSVSTLTIQRTQQEDSAVYLCASSPWGDTEAFFGQGTRLTVV.

V usage is TRBV19 and J usage is TRBJ2-5; D is perhaps TRBD2 (6 bases). The CDR3 length is 15 residues. Germline loops: CDR1 LNHDA, CDR2 SQIVND (reference sequence). The germline V and J ends were trimmed by 7 bases and 2 bases, with 17 bases remaining between them. CDR3 residues: CASNPGLSRQETQYF. The CDR3 region has the DNA TGTGCCAGTAATCCGGGACTTTCACGACAAGAGACCCAGTACTTC.

This clonotype was seen more than once but under ten times. The chain recombines TRBV7-4 with TRBJ1-5; D is ambiguous. The germline CDR1 and CDR2 sequences are SGHVT and SQSDAQ. This CDR3 spans 16 amino acids. V lost 4 bases to trimming and J lost 1 base, with 14 bases between them. This CDR3 reads CASSWRAGWSNQPQHF. The CDR3 DNA is TGTGCCAGCAGCTGGAGGGCGGGTTGGAGCAATCAGCCCCAGCATTTT.

The CDR3 DNA is TGTGCTAGTGGCACCCAGATCCTTCTAGCGGGGGGGCCGGTGCATGAGCAGTTCTTC. It translates to CASGTQILLAGGPVHEQFF. The V and J genes are TRBV12-5 and TRBJ2-1; 12 bases are shared with TRBD2. This CDR3 is built from 19 residues. The V segment lost 6 bases and the J segment 8 bases; nucleotides outside the gene matches: 20. Germline V gene lookup returns CDR1 LGHNT and CDR2 FRNRAP.

The J gene is TRBJ2-2, the V gene TRBV20-1; TRBD2 might be the D (5 bases). The CDR3 is 18 amino acids. The V gene's germline CDR1 is DFQATT and CDR2 SNEGSKA (reference sequence). V gave up 1 base and J gave up 2 bases, with 20 bases separating them. In DNA, the CDR3 is TGCAGTGCTAGAGTTAATAGTTTACCGGGGTCCAACACCGGGGAGCTGTTTTTT. Amino acids: CSARVNSLPGSNTGELFF.

J is TRBJ2-5 and V is TRBV28, with D uncertain. V lost 3 bases to trimming and J lost 4 bases, with 12 bases between them. The CDR3 is 14 residues long. Germline V lookup: CDR1 MDHEN, CDR2 SYDVKM. Written as DNA, the CDR3 is TGTGCCAGCAGTTTGATGGAAGGTAGAGAGACCCAGTACTTC. Translating gives CASSLMEGRETQYF.

This clonotype occurred a few times. The rearrangement uses TRBV12-3 or TRBV12-4 and TRBJ2-3; D is undetermined. Trimming took off 0 bases at V and 3 bases at J, with 13 bases between the two ends. This CDR3 contains 16 residues. CDR3: CASSLASGFGTDTQYF. The CDR3 DNA reads as TGTGCCAGCAGTTTAGCTTCAGGATTTGGGACAGATACGCAGTATTTT.

This chain uses TRBV11-1 with TRBJ2-1; weak D call: TRBD2 (6 bases). This CDR3 region has 17 residues. V gave up 4 bases and J gave up 8 bases, with 24 bases separating them. Germline lookup yields CDR1 SGHAT and CDR2 FQDESV (reference sequence). The CDR3 DNA reads as TGTGCCAGCAGCTCCTATGCCGGGACTCCAGGAGGGGATGAGCAGTTCTTC. Its protein product is CASSSYAGTPGGDEQFF. Using reference TRBV11-1 and TRBJ2-1 for the parts outside the CDR3, the full variable domain is EAEVAQSPRYKITEKSQAVAFWCDPISGHATLYWYRQILGQGPELLVQFQDESVVDDSQLPKDRFSAERLKGVDSTLKIQPAELGDSAMYLCASSSYAGTPGGDEQFFGPGTRLTVL.

Points on this clonotype: A read error may explain this, as a much larger clone is one base away. This sequence joins TRBV6-1 and TRBJ1-2, with D unclear. Germline loops: CDR1 MNHNS, CDR2 SASEGT. CDR3 size: 15 residues. CDR3 in DNA: TGTGCCAGAAGTGAAGTCTGGTCTTCTAACTATGGCTACACCTTC. Protein sequence: CARSEVWSSNYGYTF.

The chain joins TRBV20-1 to TRBJ2-2; unclear D gene. The CDR3 is 15 residues long. V shed 1 base and J shed 0 bases, with 9 bases lying between them. Germline V gives CDR1 DFQATT, CDR2 SNEGSKA (reference sequence). The CDR3 coding sequence is TGCAGTGCTAGAGGCTCTAGGACGAACACCGGGGAGCTGTTTTTT. This codes for CSARGSRTNTGELFF.

CDR3 coding DNA: TGTGCCAGTAGTATAGAGCTCAGGGCTCGCCAGCCCCAGCATTTT. Protein product: CASSIELRARQPQHF. The rearrangement links TRBV19 to TRBJ1-5; TRBD1 might be the D (5 bases). The CDR3 runs 15 residues. V lost 0 bases to trimming and J lost 7 bases, with 13 bases between them. The germline V gene encodes CDR1 LNHDA and CDR2 SQIVND (reference sequence).